The rows below give T cell receptor beta chains drawn from one sample of a study of OX40 agonist ivuxolimab in advanced cancers. The protocol was immunoSEQ multiplex PCR, while the TCRdb copy is restricted to in-frame clones and leaves out a portion. The data contain about 77,000 clones, roughly 87% of them singletons. The sample in question was CD4+ or CD8+ T cells sorted from blood, obtained in a trial of the OX40 agonist ivuxolimab. Every receptor here comes from an adult with an advanced solid tumor such as melanoma, head and neck, liver or kidney cancer. CDR3s include the opening cysteine and the closing phenylalanine or tryptophan. The order of the fields is J gene, V gene, CDR3 protein.

J gene: TRBJ1-3
V gene: TRBV19
CDR3 protein: CASSIELSGNTIYF

J gene: TRBJ2-3
V gene: TRBV5-1
CDR3 protein: CASSRGQNWVADTQYF

J gene: TRBJ2-5
V gene: TRBV7-9
CDR3 protein: CASSTDRGGETQYF

J gene: TRBJ1-5
V gene: TRBV7-8
CDR3 protein: CASSPDRGNQPQHF

J gene: TRBJ1-6
V gene: TRBV9
CDR3 protein: CASSVDPRRSIDSPLHF

J gene: TRBJ2-7
V gene: TRBV9
CDR3 protein: CASSVSGVALDEQYF

J gene: TRBJ1-5
V gene: TRBV7-3
CDR3 protein: CASSLVLGGPNQPQHF

J gene: TRBJ2-1
V gene: TRBV30
CDR3 protein: CAWTGGPAGEQFF

J gene: TRBJ2-7
V gene: TRBV7-2
CDR3 protein: CASSDPAPGQGSYEQYF

J gene: TRBJ2-7
V gene: TRBV19
CDR3 protein: CASSHRDRPYEQYF

J gene: TRBJ1-2
V gene: TRBV7-2
CDR3 protein: CASSLGQSYGYTF

J gene: TRBJ1-6
V gene: TRBV11-2
CDR3 protein: CASSLDPGTSPLHF

J gene: TRBJ2-3
V gene: TRBV2
CDR3 protein: CASKAGGGTDTQYF

J gene: TRBJ2-5
V gene: TRBV7-2
CDR3 protein: CASSTRGTQYF

J gene: TRBJ1-4
V gene: TRBV27
CDR3 protein: CASRGDGGNEKLFF

J gene: TRBJ1-6
V gene: TRBV27
CDR3 protein: CASSPPGGGRSPLHF

J gene: TRBJ2-3
V gene: TRBV5-6
CDR3 protein: CASLPRFSTDTQYF

J gene: TRBJ2-7
V gene: TRBV5-4
CDR3 protein: CASSWDRETYEQYF

J gene: TRBJ1-1
V gene: TRBV6-5
CDR3 protein: CASRAHINTEAFF

J gene: TRBJ2-3
V gene: TRBV15
CDR3 protein: CATSRGTSGVDTQYF